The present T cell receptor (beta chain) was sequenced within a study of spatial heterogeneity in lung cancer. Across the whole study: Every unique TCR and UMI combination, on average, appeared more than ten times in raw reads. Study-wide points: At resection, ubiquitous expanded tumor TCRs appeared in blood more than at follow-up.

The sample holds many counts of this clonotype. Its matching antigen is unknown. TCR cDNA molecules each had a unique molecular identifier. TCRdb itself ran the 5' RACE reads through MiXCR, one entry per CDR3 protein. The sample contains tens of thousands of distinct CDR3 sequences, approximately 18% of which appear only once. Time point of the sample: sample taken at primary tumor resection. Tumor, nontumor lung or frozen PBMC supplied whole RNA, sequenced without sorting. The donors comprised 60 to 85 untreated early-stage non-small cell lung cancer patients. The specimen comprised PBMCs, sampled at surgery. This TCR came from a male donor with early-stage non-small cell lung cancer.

In nucleotides, the CDR3 is TGCAGTGCTAGAGGGCAGGAGGGATCACCCCTCCACTTT. It translates to CSARGQEGSPLHF. The rearrangement joins TRBV20-1 to TRBJ1-6; D remains ambiguous. The CDR3 spans 13 residues. Germline-derived CDR1 and CDR2 are DFQATT and SNEGSKA (reference sequence). The V end was cut by 1 base, the J end by 10 bases, with 11 bases between.